What follows are 3 T cell receptor beta chains derived from one specimen sequenced in a study of Graves' ophthalmopathy and Graves' hyperthyroidism (dated by TCRdb to 2016 to 2019). The run used an Illumina HiSeq 2000. For repertoire sequencing, the TCR beta CDR3 regions were amplified from RNA transcripts. The first round was an RT-PCR using HTBI primers with the Qiagen OneStep RT-PCR kit, and this first round was followed by a second-round multiplex PCR, then size selection and purification. TCRdb took the public reads, trimmed them with fastp at Q25, ran MiXCR for clone calling and kept in-frame beta chains. Each CDR3 protein gets just one entry, which takes the most common genes and DNA from the rows behind it. The sample has roughly 170,000 distinct CDR3 sequences on record, approximately 40% of them singletons. The ten top clones hold approximately 9% of the sample. Sequencing used peripheral blood. The receptors derive from a man aged 25 to 40 with Graves' ophthalmopathy. Donor details come from another sample of the same person, matched by shared clones.

The CDR3 region has the DNA TGTGCCAGCAGCTTATTGGGGGTGGTGAATTCACCCCTCCACTTT. Translated, it gives CASSLLGVVNSPLHF. This chain joins TRBV7-2 and TRBJ1-6, with TRBD1 as a possible D gene (5 bases). V was cut by 2 bases and J by 7 bases, with 12 bases left in between. This CDR3 has 15 residues. Germline V gives CDR1 SGHTA, CDR2 FQGNSA.

At least ten counts were recorded for this clonotype. V and J are TRBV20-1 and TRBJ2-7, with D possibly being TRBD1 (6 bases). The CDR3 contains 14 residues. The V and J ends lost 1 base and 5 bases respectively, with 15 bases between them. From germline, CDR1 is DFQATT and CDR2 SNEGSKA (reference sequence). DNA of the CDR3: TGCAGTGCTAGAGGTCAAGCAGGGGCGGACGAGCAGTACTTC. Its translation: CSARGQAGADEQYF.

This clonotype came up once. The chain links TRBV2 to TRBJ2-7, with 7 positions matching TRBD2. Germline V CDR1 and CDR2: SNHLY, FYNNEI. This CDR3 has 12 amino acids. V lost 7 bases, J lost 4 bases, and 4 bases stayed unmatched. CDR3 DNA: TGTGCCAGCACCCAGGGAGGGTACGAGCAGTACTTC. It codes for CASTQGGYEQYF.